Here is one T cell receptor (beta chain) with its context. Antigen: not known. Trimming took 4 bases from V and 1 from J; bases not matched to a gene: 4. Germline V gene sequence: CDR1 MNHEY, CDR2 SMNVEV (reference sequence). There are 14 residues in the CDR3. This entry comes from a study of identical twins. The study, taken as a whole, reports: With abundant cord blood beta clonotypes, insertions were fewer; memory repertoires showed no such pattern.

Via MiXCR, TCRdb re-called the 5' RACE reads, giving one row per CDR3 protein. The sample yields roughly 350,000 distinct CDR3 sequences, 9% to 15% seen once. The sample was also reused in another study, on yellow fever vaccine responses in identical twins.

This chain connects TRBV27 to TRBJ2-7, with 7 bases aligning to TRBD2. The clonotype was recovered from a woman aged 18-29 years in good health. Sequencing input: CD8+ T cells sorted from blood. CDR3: CASSYSGSSYEQYF. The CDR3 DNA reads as TGTGCCAGCAGTTATAGCGGGTCTTCCTACGAGCAGTACTTC.